This T cell receptor beta chain stems from a study of CD8 T cells in ankylosing spondylitis. Findings of the study overall: Characteristic, it appeared, of ankylosing spondylitis blood was a TCR beta motif of about eight highly homologous variants. CD8+ by phenotype, disease-linked clones were relatively rare in peripheral blood. The clones that were linked to disease were reported to be significantly enriched in matched synovial fluid samples from ankylosing spondylitis patients.

Using quantitative 5'-RACE with molecular barcodes, the authors made TCR beta libraries. TCRdb reprocessed the 5' RACE reads with MiXCR, giving one entry per CDR3 protein. This table has roughly 350,000 distinct CDR3 sequences, under 8.5% appearing once. Worth noting for this clonotype: Its antigen is unidentified.

The V end was cut by 6 bases, the J end by 5 bases, with 8 bases between. Germline-derived CDR1 and CDR2 are SGHRS and YFSETQ. The length of the CDR3 is 11 residues. This TCR was recovered from a male donor with ankylosing spondylitis. The material sequenced was blood, either unsorted or a sorted T cell fraction (not recorded which). The rearrangement links TRBV5-1 to TRBJ2-5, with D unclear. CDR3 nucleotides: TGCGCCAGCATCCTAGGGGAGACCCAGTACTTC. Its protein is CASILGETQYF.